This T cell receptor (beta chain) was identified in a study of regulatory T cells in long-lasting Graves disease. This clonotype has more than one count but fewer than ten. Its cognate antigen is unknown. Study-wide results and caveats: Fewer public clonotypes were shared by new patients (roughly 910) than by persistent patients (fewer than 3,000).

V lost 9 bases and J lost 0; bases outside the gene matches: 9. CDR1 and CDR2 (germline): MGHRA, YSYEKL. This CDR3 has 15 residues. Arm-PCR with iRepertoire HTBI primers amplified the CDR3 regions for these TCR beta libraries. TCRdb fed the multiplex PCR reads into MiXCR, producing one record per CDR3 protein. The data hold 440,000 or so distinct CDR3 sequences, with 14% to 15% observed a single time. Time point of the sample: newly diagnosed GD, antithyroid drugs for less than 3 months. With RNA extracted from PBMCs as input, the TCR library was made. Diagnosis followed American Thyroid Association guidelines for Graves' disease. This sample was shared with a second study, whose subject was T cells in Graves' hyperthyroidism and ophthalmopathy. As that study records: Appearing also in blood were most of the thyroid clonotypes expanded above 0.001.

This chain joins TRBV4-1 and TRBJ1-1; 8 bases line up with TRBD1. This sequence originates from a woman in her thirties with Graves disease. The specimen comprised peripheral blood mononuclear cells (PBMCs), sampled at new diagnosis, from a patient treated with antithyroid drugs. CDR3 loop: CASGIPGQVNTEAFF. CDR3 bases: TGCGCCAGTGGAATCCCGGGACAGGTGAACACTGAAGCTTTCTTT.